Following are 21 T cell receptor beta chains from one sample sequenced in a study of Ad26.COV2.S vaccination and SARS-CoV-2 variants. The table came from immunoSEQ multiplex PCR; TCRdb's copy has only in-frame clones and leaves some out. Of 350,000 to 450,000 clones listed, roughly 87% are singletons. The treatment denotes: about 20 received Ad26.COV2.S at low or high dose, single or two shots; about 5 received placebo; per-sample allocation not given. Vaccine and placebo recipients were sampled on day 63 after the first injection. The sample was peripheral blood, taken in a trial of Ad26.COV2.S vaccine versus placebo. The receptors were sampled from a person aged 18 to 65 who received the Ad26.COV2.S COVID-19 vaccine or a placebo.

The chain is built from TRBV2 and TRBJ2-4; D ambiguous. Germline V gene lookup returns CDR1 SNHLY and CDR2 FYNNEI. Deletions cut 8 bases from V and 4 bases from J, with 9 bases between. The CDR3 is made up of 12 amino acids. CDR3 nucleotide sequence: TGTGCCAGCGACACAGATAAAAACATTCAGTACTTC. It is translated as CASDTDKNIQYF.

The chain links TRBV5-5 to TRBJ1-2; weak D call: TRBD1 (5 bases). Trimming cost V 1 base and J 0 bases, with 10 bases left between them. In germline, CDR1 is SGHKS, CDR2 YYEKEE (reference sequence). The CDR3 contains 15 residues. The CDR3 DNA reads TGTGCCAGCAGCTTGTCGCAGGGATCTAACTATGGCTACACCTTC. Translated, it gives CASSLSQGSNYGYTF.

The CDR3 sequence: CAWSVGQAYNEQFF. DNA of the CDR3: TGTGCCTGGAGTGTGGGGCAGGCCTACAATGAGCAGTTCTTC. The chain combines TRBV30 with TRBJ2-1; D may be TRBD1 (5 bases). V lost 0 bases to trimming and J lost 2 bases, with 8 bases between them. This CDR3 spans 14 amino acids. Germline CDR1 is GTSNPN and CDR2 is SVGIG (reference sequence).

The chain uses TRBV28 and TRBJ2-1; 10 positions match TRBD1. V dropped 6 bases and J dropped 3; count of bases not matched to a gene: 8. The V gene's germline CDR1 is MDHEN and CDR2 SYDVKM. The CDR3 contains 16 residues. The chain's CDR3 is CASRTPRDRGYNEQFF. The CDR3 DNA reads TGTGCCAGCAGAACCCCCCGGGACAGGGGCTACAATGAGCAGTTCTTC.

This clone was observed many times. The CDR3 protein is CASSMDRVLHLEGYTF. The CDR3 DNA sequence: TGTGCCAGCAGCATGGACAGAGTACTCCACTTGGAAGGCTACACCTTC. V gene TRBV7-9 combines with J gene TRBJ1-2; D possibly corresponds to TRBD1 (6 bases). The CDR3 length is 16 residues. Trimming removed 5 bases from V and 8 bases from J, with 24 bases in between. Germline V gene lookup returns CDR1 SEHNR and CDR2 FQNEAQ (reference sequence).

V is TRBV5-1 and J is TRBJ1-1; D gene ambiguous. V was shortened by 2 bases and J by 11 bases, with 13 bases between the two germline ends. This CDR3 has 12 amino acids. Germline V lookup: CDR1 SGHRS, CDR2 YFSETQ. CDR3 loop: CASSFGGGGAFF. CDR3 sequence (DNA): TGCGCCAGCAGCTTCGGAGGAGGAGGGGCTTTCTTT.

The CDR3 loop is CASSQDWAGSNEQFF. CDR3 nucleotides: TGCGCCAGCAGCCAAGATTGGGCAGGGAGCAATGAGCAGTTCTTC. This rearrangement joins TRBV4-3 to TRBJ2-1, with D perhaps assigned TRBD1 or TRBD2 (5 bases each). CDR1 is LGHNA, CDR2 YSLEER, per germline. The CDR3 consists of 15 residues. The V end lost 0 bases, the J end lost 6 bases, and 12 bases lay between the germline ends.

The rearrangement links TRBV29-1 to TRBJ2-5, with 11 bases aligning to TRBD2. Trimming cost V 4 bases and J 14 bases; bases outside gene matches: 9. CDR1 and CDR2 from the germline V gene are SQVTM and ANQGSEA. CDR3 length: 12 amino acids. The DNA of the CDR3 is TGCAGCGTTGGAGCTAGCGGGGGGCCAGGCTACTTC. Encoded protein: CSVGASGGPGYF. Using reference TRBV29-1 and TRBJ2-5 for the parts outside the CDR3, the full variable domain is SAVISQKPSRDICQRGTSLTIQCQVDSQVTMMFWYRQQPGQSLTLIATANQGSEATYESGFVIDKFPISRPNLTFSTLTVSNMSPEDSSIYLCSVGASGGPGYFGPGTRLLVL.

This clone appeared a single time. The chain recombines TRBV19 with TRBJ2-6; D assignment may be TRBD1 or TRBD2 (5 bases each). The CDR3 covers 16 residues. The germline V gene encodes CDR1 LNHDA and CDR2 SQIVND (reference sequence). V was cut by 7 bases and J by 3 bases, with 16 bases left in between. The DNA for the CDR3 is TGTGCCAGTACCCCCCGTCCAGGGAGTGGGGCCAACGTCCTGACTTTC. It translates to CASTPRPGSGANVLTF.

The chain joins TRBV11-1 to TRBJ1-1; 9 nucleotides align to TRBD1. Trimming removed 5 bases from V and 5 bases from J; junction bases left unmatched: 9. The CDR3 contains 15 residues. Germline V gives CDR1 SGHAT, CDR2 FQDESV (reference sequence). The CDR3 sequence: CASSPMTGGVTEAFF. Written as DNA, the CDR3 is TGTGCCAGCAGCCCCATGACAGGGGGGGTTACTGAAGCTTTCTTT.

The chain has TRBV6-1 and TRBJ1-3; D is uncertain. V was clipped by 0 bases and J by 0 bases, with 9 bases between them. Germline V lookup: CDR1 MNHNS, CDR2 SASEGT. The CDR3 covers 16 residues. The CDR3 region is CASSEARHTSGNTIYF. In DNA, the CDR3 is TGTGCCAGCAGTGAAGCGCGGCACACCTCTGGAAACACCATATATTTT.

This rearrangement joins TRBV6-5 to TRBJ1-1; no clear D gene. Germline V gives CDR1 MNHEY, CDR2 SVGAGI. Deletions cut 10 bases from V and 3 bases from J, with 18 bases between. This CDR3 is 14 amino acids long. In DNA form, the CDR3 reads TGTGCCATGGGTGCCCGGGGTGGTTACACTGAAGCTTTCTTT. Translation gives CAMGARGGYTEAFF.

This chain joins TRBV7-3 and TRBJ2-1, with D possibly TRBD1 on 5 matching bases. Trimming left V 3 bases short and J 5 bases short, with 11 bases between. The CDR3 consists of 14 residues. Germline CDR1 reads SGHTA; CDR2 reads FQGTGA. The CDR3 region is CASSLKGWNNEQFF. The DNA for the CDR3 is TGTGCCAGCAGCTTGAAGGGGTGGAACAATGAGCAGTTCTTC.

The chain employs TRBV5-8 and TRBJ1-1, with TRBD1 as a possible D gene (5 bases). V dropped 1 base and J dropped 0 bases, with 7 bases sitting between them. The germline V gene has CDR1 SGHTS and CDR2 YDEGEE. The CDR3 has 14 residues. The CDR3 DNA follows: TGTGCCAGCAGCTTGAGGGGCGTGAACACTGAAGCTTTCTTT. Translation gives CASSLRGVNTEAFF.

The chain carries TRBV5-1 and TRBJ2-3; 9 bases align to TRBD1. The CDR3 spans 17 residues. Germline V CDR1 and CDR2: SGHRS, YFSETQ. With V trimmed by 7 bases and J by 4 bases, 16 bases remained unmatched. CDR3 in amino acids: CASGIRVRDRVPDTQYF. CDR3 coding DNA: TGCGCCAGCGGGATTAGAGTCCGGGACAGGGTGCCAGATACGCAGTATTTT.

CDR3 coding DNA: TGTGCCTGGGACGGGGGCGGCTATGGCTACACCTTC. This gives the protein CAWDGGGYGYTF. The chain employs TRBV30 and TRBJ1-2; perhaps TRBD1 as D (6 bases). Trimming left V 5 bases short and J 4 bases short, with 11 bases between. The germline CDR1 and CDR2 sequences are GTSNPN and SVGIG (reference sequence). This CDR3 contains 12 residues.

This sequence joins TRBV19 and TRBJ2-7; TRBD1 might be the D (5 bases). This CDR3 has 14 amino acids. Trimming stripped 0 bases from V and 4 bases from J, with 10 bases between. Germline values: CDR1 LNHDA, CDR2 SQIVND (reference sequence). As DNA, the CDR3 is TGTGCCAGTAGTATAGACAAGGCAGGGTACGAGCAGTACTTC. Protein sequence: CASSIDKAGYEQYF.

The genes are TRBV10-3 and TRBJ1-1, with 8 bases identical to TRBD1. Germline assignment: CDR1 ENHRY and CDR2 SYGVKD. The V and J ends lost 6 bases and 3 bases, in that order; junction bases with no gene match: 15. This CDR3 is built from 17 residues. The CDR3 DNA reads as TGTGCCATCAGAGCCGGGACAGGTGGAGTGATGGACACTGAAGCTTTCTTT. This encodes CAIRAGTGGVMDTEAFF.

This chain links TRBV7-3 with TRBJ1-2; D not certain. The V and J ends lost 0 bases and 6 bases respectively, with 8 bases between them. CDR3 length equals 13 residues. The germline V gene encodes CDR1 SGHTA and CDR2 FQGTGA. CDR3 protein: CASSLTGLDGYTF. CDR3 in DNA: TGTGCCAGCAGCTTAACTGGGTTGGATGGCTACACCTTC.

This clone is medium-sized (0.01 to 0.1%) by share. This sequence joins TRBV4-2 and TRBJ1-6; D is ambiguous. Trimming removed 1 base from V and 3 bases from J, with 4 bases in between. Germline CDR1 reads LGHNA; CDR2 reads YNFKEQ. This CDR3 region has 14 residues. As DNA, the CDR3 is TGTGCCAGCAGCCAAGGGCTCTATAATTCACCCCTCCACTTT. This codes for CASSQGLYNSPLHF.

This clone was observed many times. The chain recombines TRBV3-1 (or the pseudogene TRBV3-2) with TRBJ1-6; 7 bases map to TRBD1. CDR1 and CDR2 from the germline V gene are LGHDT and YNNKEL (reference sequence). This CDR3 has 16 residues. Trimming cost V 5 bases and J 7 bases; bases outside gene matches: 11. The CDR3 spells CASSFKPGTANSPLHF. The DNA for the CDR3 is TGTGCCAGCAGCTTTAAGCCCGGGACAGCCAATTCACCCCTCCACTTT.